These 9 T cell receptor beta chains originate from one sample sequenced in a study of blood T cell repertoires in COVID-19 (dated by TCRdb to between 2020 and 2021). The library was built by means of the immunoSEQ multiplex PCR assay. Held by TCRdb, this immuneACCESS table contains in-frame sequences only and omits some clones. Under half of the omission traces to an unresolved V gene where checked; the cause of the rest is unknown. The sample table records around 250,000 clones; roughly 91% of these occur just once. Of the sample, approximately 3.7% falls within the top ten clones. Sequencing was performed on PBMCs or T cells enriched from blood (not recorded which). Every receptor here comes from a woman aged 25 to 39 who had recovered from COVID-19.

V usage is TRBV7-2 and J usage is TRBJ1-2, with D tentatively TRBD1 (5 bases). CDR1 and CDR2 (germline): SGHTA, FQGNSA. Trimming removed 8 bases from V and 0 bases from J, with 13 bases in between. The length of the CDR3 is 14 residues. CDR3 bases: TGTGCCAGCGGGTCTCAGACAGCTAACTATGGCTACACCTTC. Protein: CASGSQTANYGYTF.

The rearrangement links TRBV11-3 to TRBJ2-1, with TRBD2 as a possible D gene (6 bases). Germline V CDR1 and CDR2: SGHNT, YENEEA. The CDR3 consists of 15 residues. Trimming removed 4 bases at V and 4 bases at J, with 14 bases between. The CDR3: CASSSGTGTYNEQFF. The CDR3 DNA reads TGTGCCAGCAGCTCCGGGACTGGTACTTACAATGAGCAGTTCTTC. Full variable domain (rest looked up from reference TRBV11-3 and TRBJ2-1): EAGVVQSPRYKIIEKKQPVAFWCNPISGHNTLYWYLQNLGQGPELLIRYENEEAVDDSQLPKDRFSAERLKGVDSTLKIQPAELGDSAVYLCASSSGTGTYNEQFFGPGTRLTVL.

The CDR3 DNA reads as TGTGCCAGCAGTGAGTGGAGCGGCTCCTACAATGAGCAGTTCTTC. It translates to CASSEWSGSYNEQFF. V and J are TRBV6-1 and TRBJ2-1, with a tentative D call TRBD2 (5 bases). There are 15 residues in the CDR3. The germline gives CDR1 MNHNS, CDR2 SASEGT. Trimming cost V 3 bases and J 0 bases, with 9 bases left between them.

This chain links TRBV7-2 with TRBJ1-5, with D maybe TRBD1 (5 bases). CDR3 length equals 16 residues. Germline values: CDR1 SGHTA, CDR2 FQGNSA. The germline V and J ends were trimmed by 2 bases and 5 bases, with 16 bases remaining between them. The CDR3 here is CASSLKGGGVYQPQHF. CDR3 in DNA: TGTGCCAGCAGCTTAAAGGGCGGAGGGGTATATCAGCCCCAGCATTTT.

J is TRBJ1-2 and V is TRBV28; 10 bases agree with TRBD1. Germline V gene lookup returns CDR1 MDHEN and CDR2 SYDVKM. The CDR3 consists of 16 residues. V was pared by 6 bases and J by 7 bases, with 14 bases of the junction left unmatched. The CDR3 nucleotides are TGTGCCAGCAGCTTGAACCGGGACAGGGGTTCAAGTGGCTACACCTTC. Amino acid sequence: CASSLNRDRGSSGYTF.

The CDR3 spells CSGMGHLNTEAFF. The CDR3 DNA reads as TGCAGCGGGATGGGACATTTGAACACTGAAGCTTTCTTT. The chain combines TRBV29-1 with TRBJ1-1; D perhaps matches TRBD1 (6 bases). The CDR3 sequence is 13 residues long. Per germline, CDR1 SQVTM and CDR2 ANQGSEA. Trimming took off 7 bases at V and 0 bases at J, with 12 bases between the two ends.

As regards this clone: Other DNA sequences in this sample translate to the same CDR3. The rearrangement links TRBV3-1 (or the pseudogene TRBV3-2) to TRBJ2-3; D gene uncertain. The CDR3 is made up of 13 amino acids. The V end was cut by 4 bases, the J end by 0 bases, with 5 bases between. Germline loops: CDR1 LGHDT, CDR2 YNNKEL (reference sequence). CDR3 in DNA: TGTGCCAGCAGCCCCCTTAGCACAGATACGCAGTATTTT. It yields the protein CASSPLSTDTQYF.

This chain joins TRBV4-3 and TRBJ2-1; maybe TRBD2 (6 bases). Trimming took 1 base from V and 7 from J, leaving 11 bases between them. The CDR3 has 14 amino acids. Germline CDR1 is LGHNA and CDR2 is YSLEER. The CDR3 reads CASSQAPGGNEQFF. The CDR3 nucleotides are TGCGCCAGCAGCCAAGCTCCAGGAGGGAATGAGCAGTTCTTC.

The chain recombines TRBV13 with TRBJ2-1; 13 bases match TRBD2. V gave up 6 bases and J gave up 6 bases; unmatched junction bases: 14. Germline assignment: CDR1 PRHDT and CDR2 FYEKMQ (reference sequence). The CDR3 contains 18 residues. The CDR3 loop reads CASRPLAGGPHDINEQFF. Written as DNA, the CDR3 is TGTGCCAGCAGGCCACTAGCGGGAGGGCCACACGATATCAATGAGCAGTTCTTC.